These T cell receptor beta chains were read from a single sample in a study of T cell repertoires in cytomegalovirus infection. A single record per CDR3 protein comes from TCRdb applying MiXCR to the reads. Of 200,000 to 300,000 distinct CDR3 sequences detected, approximately 15% appear once; the ten largest clones hold around 8.7%. Sequenced material: PBMCs. These receptors originate from a human donor in good health (CMV status not recorded). Some clones in this sample may be carry-over from other donors' samples. CDR3s include the opening cysteine and the closing phenylalanine or tryptophan. D genes are given only for firm matches. Expanded clones are given a class, and other clones once, few, many or no size at all.

J: TRBJ2-5; D: TRBD2; size: many; V: TRBV5-6; DNA: TGTGCCAGCAGGATTGGCGGGGGAGAGACCCAGTACTTC; CDR3: CASRIGGGETQYF
J: TRBJ1-2; D: TRBD1; size: many; V: TRBV6-1; DNA: TGTGCCAGCAGTTCCCGGGACAGGCATTACGATGGCTACACCTTC; CDR3: CASSSRDRHYDGYTF
J: TRBJ2-3; D: -; size: many; V: TRBV7-6; DNA: TGTGCCAGCAGCGCTCCCGGCGGGACATCCACAGATACGCAGTATTTT; CDR3: CASSAPGGTSTDTQYF
J: TRBJ2-3; D: TRBD1; size: -; V: TRBV4-1; DNA: TGTGCCAGCAGCCAAGTCCCGGGACAGGCTACAGGTACGCAGTATTTT; CDR3: CASSQVPGQATGTQYF
J: TRBJ1-4; D: -; size: many; V: TRBV7-8; DNA: TGTGCCAGCAGCGCCGAACAGGGAACTAATGAAAAACTGTTTTTT; CDR3: CASSAEQGTNEKLFF
J: TRBJ2-2; D: TRBD1; size: -; V: TRBV4-1; DNA: TGCGCCAGCAGACCACGACAGGGGGAGGGCACCGGGGAGCTGTTTTTT; CDR3: CASRPRQGEGTGELFF
J: TRBJ1-5; D: -; size: few; V: TRBV6-2/TRBV6-3; DNA: TGTGCCAGCAGTTGGTATCCCGCAGATCAGCCCCAGCATTTT; CDR3: CASSWYPADQPQHF
J: TRBJ2-7; D: -; size: many; V: TRBV7-8; DNA: TGTGCCAGCAGCCGAGACAGTGCCTACGAGCAGTACTTC; CDR3: CASSRDSAYEQYF
J: TRBJ2-2; D: -; size: many; V: TRBV7-3; DNA: TGTGCCAGCAGCTGGGGACAGAACACCGGGGAGCTGTTTTTT; CDR3: CASSWGQNTGELFF
J: TRBJ1-6; D: -; size: -; V: TRBV7-9; DNA: TGTGCCAGCAGCTTAAGCGATGATAATTCACCCCTCCACTTT; CDR3: CASSLSDDNSPLHF
J: TRBJ1-3; D: TRBD1; size: many; V: TRBV7-2; DNA: TGTGCCAGCAGCCCCAGACAGGGAACTACCGGAAACACCATATATTTT; CDR3: CASSPRQGTTGNTIYF
J: TRBJ2-7; D: -; size: few; V: TRBV5-4; DNA: TGTGCCAGCAGCTTAATTGGGGGCCCCCACGAGCAGTACTTC; CDR3: CASSLIGGPHEQYF
J: TRBJ1-2; D: -; size: -; V: TRBV29-1; DNA: TGCAGCGTTGAAGAGAGGCAGGGCTCGGGCACCTTC; CDR3: CSVEERQGSGTF
J: TRBJ2-1; D: -; size: -; V: TRBV20-1; DNA: TGCAGTGCTAGGCCCGGGACCGCTAACAATGAGCAGTTCTTC; CDR3: CSARPGTANNEQFF
J: TRBJ1-5; D: -; size: few; V: TRBV7-9; DNA: TGTGCCAGCAGCTTAGCGTCTCGGGGGCATCAGCCCCAGCATTTT; CDR3: CASSLASRGHQPQHF
J: TRBJ2-5; D: -; size: many; V: TRBV23-1; DNA: TGCGCCAGCATAATAGGCGGAAGAGGGTACCAAGAGACCCAGTACTTC; CDR3: CASIIGGRGYQETQYF
J: TRBJ2-1; D: TRBD1; size: -; V: TRBV5-6; DNA: TGTGCCAGCAGCTTGGGGGGGACAGGTCTCTCCTACAATGAGCAGTTCTTC; CDR3: CASSLGGTGLSYNEQFF
J: TRBJ2-7; D: -; size: few; V: TRBV29-1; DNA: TGCAGCTGTTCCAGTGGGGCCTACGAGCAGTACTTC; CDR3: CSCSSGAYEQYF
J: TRBJ1-1; D: -; size: many; V: TRBV7-2; DNA: TGTGCCAGCAGCTTAGGTGGAAGGCACGGGGCTTTCTTT; CDR3: CASSLGGRHGAFF
J: TRBJ2-1; D: -; size: -; V: TRBV5-1; DNA: TGCGCCAGCAGCTCAGGACTTCTACCCTACAATGAGCAGTTCTTC; CDR3: CASSSGLLPYNEQFF
J: TRBJ1-1; D: -; size: many; V: TRBV7-2; DNA: TGTGCCAGCAGCTTAGGGGGCCATGGGAACACTGAAGCTTTCTTT; CDR3: CASSLGGHGNTEAFF
J: TRBJ1-5; D: TRBD1; size: -; V: TRBV6-2/TRBV6-3; DNA: TGTGCCAGTTCGACAGGGAGCAATCAGCCCCAGCATTTT; CDR3: CASSTGSNQPQHF
J: TRBJ1-1; D: TRBD1; size: many; V: TRBV7-3; DNA: TGTGCCAGTAAAACCGACGCAGGGGGCACTGAAGCTTTCTTT; CDR3: CASKTDAGGTEAFF
J: TRBJ2-2; D: TRBD2; size: few; V: TRBV6-2/TRBV6-3; DNA: TGTGCCAGCAGTCATACTAGCGGGAGGGCCGCGAACACCGGGGAGCTGTTTTTT; CDR3: CASSHTSGRAANTGELFF
J: TRBJ1-3; D: -; size: -; V: TRBV20-1; DNA: TGCAGTGCTAGACCCGACATAGCTGGAAACACCATATATTTT; CDR3: CSARPDIAGNTIYF
J: TRBJ2-7; D: -; size: many; V: TRBV7-8; DNA: TGTGCCAGCAGCCAGAGAACCTCCTACGAGCAGTACTTC; CDR3: CASSQRTSYEQYF
J: TRBJ2-2; D: TRBD2; size: many; V: TRBV5-5; DNA: TGTGCCAGCAGTAAACTGGGGAGGGGCGCGAACACCGGGGAGCTGTTTTTT; CDR3: CASSKLGRGANTGELFF
J: TRBJ2-7; D: -; size: -; V: TRBV29-1; DNA: TGCAGCGTTGAAGGGCGGGAACCCTACGAGCAGTACTTC; CDR3: CSVEGREPYEQYF
J: TRBJ2-3; D: -; size: many; V: TRBV18; DNA: TGTGCCAGCTCACCAGATACGCAGTATTTT; CDR3: CASSPDTQYF
J: TRBJ2-1; D: -; size: many; V: TRBV7-9; DNA: TGTGCCAGCAGCGATGCAGGGGTCAATGAGCAGTTCTTC; CDR3: CASSDAGVNEQFF
J: TRBJ1-6; D: TRBD1; size: -; V: TRBV6-1; DNA: TGTGCCAGCAGTGCGGGACAGAGTAATTCACCCCTCCACTTT; CDR3: CASSAGQSNSPLHF
J: TRBJ2-1; D: TRBD2; size: many; V: TRBV7-3; DNA: TGTGCCAGCAGCCCTGGGACTAGCGGGAGCTATGAGCAGTTCTTC; CDR3: CASSPGTSGSYEQFF
J: TRBJ2-1; D: TRBD1; size: many; V: TRBV29-1; DNA: TGCAGCACCGGGACAGCCCCCTCAAATGAGCAGTTCTTC; CDR3: CSTGTAPSNEQFF
J: TRBJ2-1; D: TRBD1; size: many; V: TRBV7-3; DNA: TGTGCCAGCAGCCAGGGGGACAGGGACTACAATGAGCAGTTCTTC; CDR3: CASSQGDRDYNEQFF
J: TRBJ1-2; D: -; size: -; V: TRBV4-1; DNA: TGCGCCAGCAGCCAGGGGTGGGACAATTCTGGCTACACCTTC; CDR3: CASSQGWDNSGYTF
J: TRBJ2-7; D: -; size: many; V: TRBV12-3/TRBV12-4; DNA: TGTGCCAGCAGCTTCTATAGCGAGACGGCCTACGAGCAGTACTTC; CDR3: CASSFYSETAYEQYF
J: TRBJ1-1; D: -; size: -; V: TRBV2; DNA: TGTGCCGGTGCGGACAGCCCGAACACTGAAGCTTTCTTT; CDR3: CAGADSPNTEAFF
J: TRBJ2-7; D: -; size: many; V: TRBV28; DNA: TGTGCCAGCAGTAGCCCAGGGTTCTACGAGCAGTACTTC; CDR3: CASSSPGFYEQYF
J: TRBJ2-7; D: TRBD2; size: few; V: TRBV5-1; DNA: TGCGCCAGCAGCTTGGATAGCGGGGGCTACGAGCAGTACTTC; CDR3: CASSLDSGGYEQYF
J: TRBJ2-5; D: TRBD2; size: many; V: TRBV7-2; DNA: TGTGCCAGCAGCGTAACCGGGACTAGCGCCCCAGGGACCCAGTACTTC; CDR3: CASSVTGTSAPGTQYF
J: TRBJ2-7; D: -; size: many; V: TRBV7-2; DNA: TGTGCCAGCAGCTTAAGGTTAGGAGGGGAGCAGTACTTC; CDR3: CASSLRLGGEQYF
J: TRBJ2-1; D: -; size: few; V: TRBV20-1; DNA: TGCAGTGCTAGAGTGGTAGCAGCCAGCTCCTACAATGAGCAGTTCTTC; CDR3: CSARVVAASSYNEQFF